Listed below are T cell receptor beta chains from one sample, sequenced in a study of Graves' ophthalmopathy and Graves' hyperthyroidism. MiXCR, run by TCRdb on the multiplex PCR reads, gives a single entry per CDR3 protein. The data contain 240,000 or so distinct CDR3 sequences, around 42% of them singletons. The sequenced material came from peripheral blood. The receptors here all came from an adult man with Graves' ophthalmopathy. CDR3s include the opening cysteine and the closing phenylalanine or tryptophan. D genes are given only for firm matches. Size values are once, few and many counts, or a class for expanded clones, and some rows have none.

d_gene: TRBD1
len: 17
j_gene: TRBJ2-2
v_gene: TRBV15
abundance: -
CDR3aa: CATSRAGGQGNTGELFF
CDR3nt: TGTGCCACCAGCAGAGCTGGAGGACAGGGCAACACCGGGGAGCTGTTTTTT

d_gene: -
len: 15
j_gene: TRBJ1-1
v_gene: TRBV7-6
abundance: many
CDR3aa: CASSLGQVMNTEAFF
CDR3nt: TGTGCCAGCAGCTTAGGACAGGTCATGAACACTGAAGCTTTCTTT

d_gene: -
len: 14
j_gene: TRBJ2-7
v_gene: TRBV20-1
abundance: few
CDR3aa: CSARDREAFYEQYF
CDR3nt: TGCAGTGCTAGAGACAGGGAAGCCTTCTACGAGCAGTACTTC

d_gene: -
len: 15
j_gene: TRBJ2-7
v_gene: TRBV7-8
abundance: -
CDR3aa: CASSSGGGLAYEQYF
CDR3nt: TGTGCCAGCAGCTCAGGAGGGGGCTTAGCCTACGAGCAGTACTTC

d_gene: TRBD1
len: 15
j_gene: TRBJ1-1
v_gene: TRBV29-1
abundance: -
CDR3aa: CSVAGTGGLETEAFF
CDR3nt: TGCAGCGTTGCCGGGACAGGGGGCCTAGAGACTGAAGCTTTCTTT

d_gene: -
len: 12
j_gene: TRBJ1-6
v_gene: TRBV9
abundance: -
CDR3aa: CASSSPRSPLHF
CDR3nt: TGTGCCAGCAGTTCCCCCCGCTCACCCCTCCACTTT

d_gene: -
len: 15
j_gene: TRBJ2-5
v_gene: TRBV7-9
abundance: -
CDR3aa: CASSSSPGTWETQYF
CDR3nt: TGTGCCAGCAGCTCGAGCCCCGGGACTTGGGAGACCCAGTACTTC

d_gene: TRBD1
len: 14
j_gene: TRBJ1-1
v_gene: TRBV15
abundance: many
CDR3aa: CATSGFQGGIEAFF
CDR3nt: TGTGCCACCAGCGGATTTCAGGGGGGGATTGAAGCTTTCTTT

d_gene: TRBD1
len: 15
j_gene: TRBJ1-2
v_gene: TRBV15
abundance: large
CDR3aa: CATSKDRAPLEGYTF
CDR3nt: TGTGCCACCAGCAAAGACAGGGCGCCCCTGGAGGGCTACACCTTC

d_gene: TRBD1
len: 15
j_gene: TRBJ2-5
v_gene: TRBV12-3/TRBV12-4
abundance: -
CDR3aa: CASSPPGTGQETQYF
CDR3nt: TGTGCCAGCAGCCCCCCGGGGACAGGACAAGAGACCCAGTACTTC

d_gene: -
len: 13
j_gene: TRBJ2-5
v_gene: TRBV24-1
abundance: few
CDR3aa: CATSDTLVQTQYF
CDR3nt: TGTGCCACCAGTGATACCCTAGTGCAGACCCAGTACTTC

d_gene: TRBD1
len: 15
j_gene: TRBJ1-5
v_gene: TRBV20-1
abundance: -
CDR3aa: CSARDPGQGAGTEHF
CDR3nt: TGCAGTGCTAGAGATCCGGGACAGGGGGCAGGGACCGAGCATTTT

d_gene: -
len: 15
j_gene: TRBJ1-6
v_gene: TRBV5-6
abundance: few
CDR3aa: CASSLGNGPNSPLHF
CDR3nt: TGTGCCAGCAGCTTGGGTAACGGACCCAATTCACCCCTCCACTTT

d_gene: -
len: 14
j_gene: TRBJ1-6
v_gene: TRBV7-2
abundance: -
CDR3aa: CASSLGGDNSPLHF
CDR3nt: TGTGCCAGCAGCTTAGGGGGCGATAATTCACCCCTCCACTTT

d_gene: TRBD1
len: 13
j_gene: TRBJ2-7
v_gene: TRBV20-1
abundance: -
CDR3aa: CSAPGTGDYEQYF
CDR3nt: TGCAGTGCACCCGGGACAGGGGATTACGAGCAGTACTTC